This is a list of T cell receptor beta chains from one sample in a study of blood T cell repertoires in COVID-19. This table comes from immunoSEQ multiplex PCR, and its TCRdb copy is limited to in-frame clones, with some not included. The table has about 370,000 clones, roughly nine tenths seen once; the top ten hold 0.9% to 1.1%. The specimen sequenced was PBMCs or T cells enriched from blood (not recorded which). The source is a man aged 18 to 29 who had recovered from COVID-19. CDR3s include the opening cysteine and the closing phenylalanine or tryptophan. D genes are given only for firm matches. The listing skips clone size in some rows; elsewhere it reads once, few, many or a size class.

CDR3 DNA: TGCGCCAGCAGCCCACAGGGGATCGGCGAGCAGTACTTC
CDR3 protein: CASSPQGIGEQYF
clone size: NA
V gene: TRBV5-1
D gene: TRBD1
J gene: TRBJ2-7

CDR3 DNA: TGTGCCAGCAGACAGGGACAGGGGGAGCCCTACGAGCAGTACTTC
CDR3 protein: CASRQGQGEPYEQYF
clone size: NA
V gene: TRBV21-1
D gene: NA
J gene: TRBJ2-7

CDR3 DNA: TGTGCCAGCAGCCCTACCCTAGGGGGCTTTTACTATGGCTACACCTTC
CDR3 protein: CASSPTLGGFYYGYTF
clone size: NA
V gene: TRBV5-5
D gene: TRBD1
J gene: TRBJ1-2

CDR3 DNA: TGTGCCACCTCAACTTTGAACACTGAAGCTTTCTTT
CDR3 protein: CATSTLNTEAFF
clone size: NA
V gene: TRBV28
D gene: NA
J gene: TRBJ1-1

CDR3 DNA: TGTGCCAGCAGCGATCGACAGGGGGCTTCCTATGGCTACACCTTC
CDR3 protein: CASSDRQGASYGYTF
clone size: NA
V gene: TRBV9
D gene: TRBD1
J gene: TRBJ1-2

CDR3 DNA: TGTGCCAGCAGCTACGGACAGGGGCGGCCCTATGGCTACACCTTC
CDR3 protein: CASSYGQGRPYGYTF
clone size: few
V gene: TRBV28
D gene: TRBD1
J gene: TRBJ1-2

CDR3 DNA: TGTGCCAGCTCCGCGGGCGTGGACAGGGTTGGCTACACCTTC
CDR3 protein: CASSAGVDRVGYTF
clone size: NA
V gene: TRBV18
D gene: TRBD1
J gene: TRBJ1-2

CDR3 DNA: TGTGCCAGCGCACAGGCTCCCCAGCCCCAGCATTTT
CDR3 protein: CASAQAPQPQHF
clone size: NA
V gene: TRBV28
D gene: NA
J gene: TRBJ1-5

CDR3 DNA: TGTGCCAGCAGCAAAACAGGGGCTAGCGGGATCGGGGAGCTGTTTTTT
CDR3 protein: CASSKTGASGIGELFF
clone size: once
V gene: TRBV21-1
D gene: NA
J gene: TRBJ2-2

CDR3 DNA: TGTGCCAGTAGCACACAAGCAACTAATGAAAAACTGTTTTTT
CDR3 protein: CASSTQATNEKLFF
clone size: NA
V gene: TRBV19
D gene: NA
J gene: TRBJ1-4

CDR3 DNA: TGTGCCAGCAGTTTATCGGGGGCTAGCGGGGTCTTATCAGATACGCAGTATTTT
CDR3 protein: CASSLSGASGVLSDTQYF
clone size: NA
V gene: TRBV27
D gene: TRBD2
J gene: TRBJ2-3

CDR3 DNA: TGTGCCAGCAGCACGACAGGGGCCCTCTACGAGCAGTACTTC
CDR3 protein: CASSTTGALYEQYF
clone size: NA
V gene: TRBV7-9
D gene: TRBD1
J gene: TRBJ2-7

CDR3 DNA: TGTGCCAGTAGTCACCTAGCGGGAGGGCTCAATGAGCAGTTCTTC
CDR3 protein: CASSHLAGGLNEQFF
clone size: NA
V gene: TRBV19
D gene: TRBD2
J gene: TRBJ2-1

CDR3 DNA: TGTGCCAGCAGTTCTCAGGGACTAGCGGGACACAATGAGCAGTTCTTC
CDR3 protein: CASSSQGLAGHNEQFF
clone size: NA
V gene: TRBV27
D gene: TRBD2
J gene: TRBJ2-1

CDR3 DNA: TGTGCCAGCAGCGGCGCGGCGGGGGCACGGGATACGCAGTATTTT
CDR3 protein: CASSGAAGARDTQYF
clone size: NA
V gene: TRBV27
D gene: NA
J gene: TRBJ2-3

CDR3 DNA: TGTGCCAGTAGTGCGTTAGGGGGCGGCACAGATACGCAGTATTTT
CDR3 protein: CASSALGGGTDTQYF
clone size: NA
V gene: TRBV19
D gene: TRBD1
J gene: TRBJ2-3

CDR3 DNA: TGCGCCAGCAGCCACCAGGACAGGGCGAGCCCCCGCCGAGCGGCTGAAGCTTTCTTT
CDR3 protein: CASSHQDRASPRRAAEAFF
clone size: NA
V gene: TRBV4-1
D gene: TRBD1
J gene: TRBJ1-1

CDR3 DNA: TGTGCCAGCAGCCCCGACAGGTTTGGCAATCAGCCCCAGCATTTT
CDR3 protein: CASSPDRFGNQPQHF
clone size: NA
V gene: TRBV7-8
D gene: NA
J gene: TRBJ1-5

CDR3 DNA: TGCGCCAGCCAGGGGTCACCGAGCTCCTACAATGAGCAGTTCTTC
CDR3 protein: CASQGSPSSYNEQFF
clone size: NA
V gene: TRBV5-1
D gene: NA
J gene: TRBJ2-1

CDR3 DNA: TGTGCCAGCGTCAGAGAGGCACTCTCTGGAAACACCATATATTTT
CDR3 protein: CASVREALSGNTIYF
clone size: NA
V gene: TRBV2
D gene: NA
J gene: TRBJ1-3